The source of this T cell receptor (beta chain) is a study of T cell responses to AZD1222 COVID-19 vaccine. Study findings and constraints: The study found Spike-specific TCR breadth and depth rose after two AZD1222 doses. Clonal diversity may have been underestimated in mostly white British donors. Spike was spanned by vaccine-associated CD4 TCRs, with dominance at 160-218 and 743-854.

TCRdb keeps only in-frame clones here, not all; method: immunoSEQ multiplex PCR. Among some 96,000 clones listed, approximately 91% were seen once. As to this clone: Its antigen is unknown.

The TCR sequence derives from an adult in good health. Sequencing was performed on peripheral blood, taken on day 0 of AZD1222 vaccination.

CDR3 in amino acids: CASGPPETQYF. The CDR3 DNA is TGTGCCTCGGGGCCCCCAGAGACCCAGTACTTC. The chain is built from TRBV15 and TRBJ2-5; either TRBD1 or TRBD2 may supply D (5 bases each). The V and J ends lost 11 bases and 4 bases respectively, with 11 bases between them. CDR3 length: 11 amino acids. CDR1 LNHNV and CDR2 YYDKDF come from the germline V gene (reference sequence).